The 27 T cell receptor beta chains below were found in one sample sequenced in a study of blood T cell repertoires in COVID-19. This table comes from immunoSEQ multiplex PCR, and its TCRdb copy is limited to in-frame clones, with some not included. This table holds about 100,000 clones, roughly 84% found once. The sample was peripheral blood. The receptors come from a woman aged 55-70 years with acute or convalescent COVID-19.

This rearrangement joins TRBV5-6 to TRBJ1-4, with D possibly TRBD1 on 6 matching bases. CDR1 is SGHDT, CDR2 YYEEEE, per germline. The length of the CDR3 is 15 residues. Trimming took off 4 bases at V and 1 base at J, with 11 bases between the two ends. The CDR3: CASSNQGITNEKLFF. The CDR3 nucleotides read TGTGCCAGCAGCAACCAGGGGATAACTAATGAAAAACTGTTTTTT.

This chain links TRBV2 with TRBJ2-3; 9 bases agree with TRBD2. The CDR3 runs 16 residues. Germline-derived CDR1 and CDR2 are SNHLY and FYNNEI. The V segment lost 6 bases and the J segment 2 bases; nucleotides outside the gene matches: 9. CDR3 in amino acids: CASSAVSGGNTDTQYF. The CDR3 nucleotides are TGTGCCAGCAGCGCCGTTAGCGGGGGTAACACAGATACGCAGTATTTT. Looking up the rest from reference TRBV2 and TRBJ2-3 gives the full variable domain: EPEVTQTPSHQVTQMGQEVILRCVPISNHLYFYWYRQILGQKVEFLVSFYNNEISEKSEIFDDQFSVERPDGSNFTLKIRSTKLEDSAMYFCASSAVSGGNTDTQYFGPGTRLTVL.

The rearrangement uses TRBV11-2 and TRBJ2-5; D is undetermined. V lost 2 bases and J lost 5, with 9 bases in between. This CDR3 is built from 13 residues. From germline, CDR1 is SGHAT and CDR2 FQNNGV. The CDR3 nucleotides are TGTGCCAGCAGCTTACTATGGAGTGAGACCCAGTACTTC. It codes for CASSLLWSETQYF.

The chain couples TRBV28 to TRBJ2-4, with D unclear. This CDR3 contains 12 residues. Germline V gives CDR1 MDHEN, CDR2 SYDVKM. V gave up 3 bases and J gave up 6 bases, with 6 bases separating them. As DNA, the CDR3 is TGTGCCAGCAGTTTGGCAGGAAACATTCAGTACTTC. Amino acids: CASSLAGNIQYF.

The V call is TRBV7-2, the J call TRBJ1-5; 7 bases are shared with TRBD1. The CDR3 is 14 amino acids. The V gene's germline CDR1 is SGHTA and CDR2 FQGNSA. With 3 bases clipped from V and 7 bases from J, the junction kept 6 bases outside the gene matches. For the CDR3, the DNA is TGTGCCAGCAGCTTCACAGGGGATCGACAGCCCCAGCATTTT. Translated, it gives CASSFTGDRQPQHF.

The chain joins TRBV7-2 to TRBJ2-2; D uncertain. The germline CDR1 and CDR2 sequences are SGHTA and FQGNSA. This CDR3 region has 15 residues. The V and J ends lost 2 bases and 0 bases respectively, with 7 bases between them. The CDR3 DNA sequence: TGTGCCAGCAGCTTAAAGCCCCCGAACACCGGGGAGCTGTTTTTT. Its protein is CASSLKPPNTGELFF.

This clone was seen just once. V and J are TRBV15 and TRBJ2-1; D perhaps matches TRBD1 (5 bases). The CDR3 is 19 amino acids. The germline V gene encodes CDR1 LNHNV and CDR2 YYDKDF (reference sequence). Trimming took off 2 bases at V and 0 bases at J, with 20 bases between the two ends. CDR3 amino acids: CATSRQVWGSWSSYNEQFF. The DNA of the CDR3 is TGTGCCACCAGCAGACAGGTATGGGGCAGTTGGTCCTCCTACAATGAGCAGTTCTTC.

In its sample, this clone was seen once. The chain employs TRBV4-2 and TRBJ2-2, with TRBD1 matching 7 bases. The CDR3 has 16 residues. The germline V gene has CDR1 LGHNA and CDR2 YNFKEQ. The trim removed 0 bases at V and 7 bases at J, leaving 8 bases unmatched. CDR3 region: CASSQDLQGWVGELFF. For the CDR3, the DNA is TGTGCCAGCAGCCAAGATCTACAGGGGTGGGTCGGGGAGCTGTTTTTT.

The CDR3 sequence: CASNQQGTNTEAFF. The CDR3 DNA is TGTGCCAGCAATCAACAGGGTACAAACACTGAAGCTTTCTTT. This chain joins TRBV27 and TRBJ1-1; weak D call: TRBD1 (6 bases). Germline CDR1 and CDR2: MNHEY and SMNVEV (reference sequence). The V gene lost 7 bases and the J gene lost 2 bases, with 14 bases spanning the gap. There are 14 residues in the CDR3.

This chain joins TRBV5-1 and TRBJ1-2; D is ambiguous. The CDR3 consists of 14 residues. V was clipped by 4 bases and J by 6 bases, with 16 bases between them. CDR1 SGHRS and CDR2 YFSETQ come from the germline V gene. This CDR3 is CASSPLGRVDGYTF. The CDR3 DNA is TGCGCCAGCAGCCCTTTGGGGAGAGTAGATGGCTACACCTTC.

The chain has TRBV7-2 and TRBJ2-5; the D is unclear. V was pared by 4 bases and J by 7 bases, with 10 bases between. Germline assignment: CDR1 SGHTA and CDR2 FQGNSA. This CDR3 is built from 12 residues. CDR3 amino acids: CASSSLARTQYF. For the CDR3, the DNA is TGTGCCAGCAGCTCCCTTGCGCGGACCCAGTACTTC.

With regard to this clone: The sample contains more than one DNA sequence encoding this CDR3. The chain has TRBV19 and TRBJ2-5; 7 bases map to TRBD2. Germline assignment: CDR1 LNHDA and CDR2 SQIVND (reference sequence). V was pared by 3 bases and J by 4 bases, with 2 bases of the junction left unmatched. The CDR3 runs 13 residues. The CDR3 loop is CASSMGRGETQYF. CDR3 nucleotide sequence: TGTGCCAGTAGTATGGGGAGGGGAGAGACCCAGTACTTC.

The chain recombines TRBV19 with TRBJ1-1; 8 positions agree with TRBD1. With V trimmed by 10 bases and J by 1 base, 5 bases remained unmatched. Germline V gives CDR1 LNHDA, CDR2 SQIVND (reference sequence). This CDR3 region has 13 residues. The CDR3 protein is CATVTGANTEAFF. Written as DNA, the CDR3 is TGTGCCACTGTGACAGGGGCGAACACTGAAGCTTTCTTT. The full variable domain, its missing parts supplied by reference TRBV19 and TRBJ1-1, is DGGITQSPKYLFRKEGQNVTLSCEQNLNHDAMYWYRQDPGQGLRLIYYSQIVNDFQKGDIAEGYSVSREKKESFPLTVTSAQKNPTAFYLCATVTGANTEAFFGQGTRLTVV.

This chain links TRBV11-3 with TRBJ1-1; 9 nucleotides agree with TRBD1. The CDR3 consists of 14 residues. Germline lookup yields CDR1 SGHNT and CDR2 YENEEA. V shed 5 bases and J 6 bases; nucleotides not matched to a gene: 7. Here the CDR3 DNA reads TGTGCCAGCAGCCCGATGGGACAGGGACCTGAAGCTTTCTTT. Residues: CASSPMGQGPEAFF.

This chain joins TRBV18 and TRBJ2-1, with 10 bases matching TRBD2. With V trimmed by 0 bases and J by 3 bases, 8 bases remained unmatched. Germline V gene sequence: CDR1 KGHSH, CDR2 LQKENI. The CDR3 has 18 residues. The CDR3 DNA reads TGTGCCAGCTCACCACCGAGCGGGGGGGCCTCTTACTACAATGAGCAGTTCTTC. It encodes CASSPPSGGASYYNEQFF.

This chain connects TRBV4-1 to TRBJ2-4; D may be TRBD2 (5 bases). V was shortened by 0 bases and J by 7 bases, with 13 bases between the two germline ends. CDR1 and CDR2 from the germline V gene are MGHRA and YSYEKL. The CDR3 has 15 residues. The CDR3: CASSQDPVRVNIQYF. CDR3 DNA: TGCGCCAGCAGCCAAGATCCGGTGAGGGTGAACATTCAGTACTTC.

The CDR3 DNA sequence: TGTGCCTGGAGTACCGACAGGGGGTCAGGAGAGCAGTACTTC. This gives the protein CAWSTDRGSGEQYF. The J gene is TRBJ2-7, the V gene TRBV30; 9 bases match TRBD1. Trimming removed 2 bases from V and 7 bases from J; junction bases left unmatched: 9. The CDR3 is 14 amino acids. Germline CDR1 GTSNPN, CDR2 SVGIG (reference sequence).

The chain couples TRBV5-1 to TRBJ1-4, with 7 bases aligning to TRBD1. Germline CDR1 reads SGHRS; CDR2 reads YFSETQ. CDR3 size: 15 residues. V dropped 3 bases and J dropped 4; count of bases not matched to a gene: 6. CDR3 bases: TGCGCCAGCAGCTCCACAGGGGAAGGTAATGAAAAACTGTTTTTT. Encoded protein: CASSSTGEGNEKLFF.

The gene calls are TRBV7-6 and TRBJ2-7; perhaps TRBD1 as D (6 bases). Trimming shortened V by 1 base and J by 3 bases, and 13 bases separated the two germline ends. This CDR3 is 15 amino acids long. Germline V gene lookup returns CDR1 SGHVS and CDR2 FNYEAQ. The CDR3 bases are TGTGCCAGCAGCTTAGGGGGGCAGGTTTACTACGAGCAGTACTTC. This encodes CASSLGGQVYYEQYF. The whole variable domain, filled in from reference TRBV7-6 and TRBJ2-7, reads GAGVSQSPRYKVTKRGQDVALRCDPISGHVSLYWYRQALGQGPEFLTYFNYEAQQDKSGLPNDRFSAERPEGSISTLTIQRTEQRDSAMYRCASSLGGQVYYEQYFGPGTRLTVT.

V gene TRBV19 combines with J gene TRBJ1-1; TRBD1 matches 7 bases. Unmatched junction bases numbered 14, after V lost 9 bases and J lost 4 bases. This CDR3 spans 15 amino acids. Looked up from germline, CDR1 is LNHDA and CDR2 is SQIVND (reference sequence). CDR3 sequence reads: CASGIRMYRGTEAFF. The CDR3 DNA reads TGTGCCAGCGGAATCCGAATGTACAGGGGCACTGAAGCTTTCTTT.

V usage is TRBV6-1 and J usage is TRBJ2-5, with 7 bases matching TRBD2. CDR1 is MNHNS and CDR2 is SASEGT in the germline V gene. V was pared by 1 base and J by 0 bases, with 2 bases of the junction left unmatched. The length of the CDR3 is 15 residues. The CDR3 protein is CASSEGGGYQETQYF. As DNA, the CDR3 is TGTGCCAGCAGTGAAGGGGGGGGGTACCAAGAGACCCAGTACTTC.

The rearrangement links TRBV5-1 to TRBJ1-4; D is perhaps TRBD1 (5 bases). CDR3 size: 15 residues. The germline V and J ends were trimmed by 4 bases and 8 bases, with 18 bases remaining between them. Looked up from germline, CDR1 is SGHRS and CDR2 is YFSETQ. CDR3 nucleotide sequence: TGCGCCAGCAGCAGGGCAGAGCGGGGACGGGAAAAACTGTTTTTT. Translation gives CASSRAERGREKLFF.

The chain recombines TRBV9 with TRBJ2-5, with 13 bases matching TRBD2. The CDR3 has 16 amino acids. The V gene end was trimmed by 3 bases and the J gene end by 5 bases; junction bases not matched to a gene: 7. CDR1 and CDR2 (germline): SGDLS, YYNGEE. DNA of the CDR3: TGTGCCAGCAGCGAAGGACTAGCGGGGGCCGAGGAGACCCAGTACTTC. Translation gives CASSEGLAGAEETQYF. Supplemented by reference TRBV9 and TRBJ2-5, the full variable domain reads DSGVTQTPKHLITATGQRVTLRCSPRSGDLSVYWYQQSLDQGLQFLIQYYNGEERAKGNILERFSAQQFPDLHSELNLSSLELGDSALYFCASSEGLAGAEETQYFGPGTRLLVL.

In the case of this clone: One end of the junction is discordant with germline, which a read error may explain. V is TRBV20-1 and J is TRBJ1-1; the match to TRBD1 covers 7 bases. Germline loops: CDR1 DFQATT, CDR2 SNEGSKA (reference sequence). CDR3 length: 10 residues. The CDR3 spells CRTGTTEAIF. DNA of the CDR3: TGCAGGACAGGGACGACTGAAGCGATCTTT.

V usage is TRBV6-1 and J usage is TRBJ1-5; 10 bases are shared with TRBD1. Germline trimming cut 0 bases from V and 9 bases from J; bases unmatched to any gene: 5. Per germline, CDR1 MNHNS and CDR2 SASEGT. The CDR3 runs 15 residues. The CDR3 sequence: CASSEAGQGWVPQHF. The CDR3 nucleotides read TGTGCCAGCAGTGAAGCGGGACAGGGGTGGGTGCCCCAGCATTTT.

This clone came up once. The chain employs TRBV6-4 and TRBJ1-1; D not certain. Between the trimmed V and J ends, which lost 0 bases and 5 bases, there was a span of 13 bases. Per germline, CDR1 MRHNA and CDR2 SNTAGT. The CDR3 sequence is 15 residues long. CDR3 sequence: CASSDSGEVRTEAFF. The CDR3 nucleotides are TGTGCCAGCAGTGACTCCGGGGAGGTGCGGACTGAAGCTTTCTTT.

About this clone: The identical CDR3 is also encoded by other nucleotide sequences in the sample. V gene TRBV19 combines with J gene TRBJ1-1; D not certain. The CDR3 has 12 residues. Germline lookup yields CDR1 LNHDA and CDR2 SQIVND (reference sequence). The V gene lost 4 bases and the J gene lost 1 base, with 4 bases spanning the gap. The CDR3 is CASSRQNTEAFF. The CDR3 DNA is TGTGCCAGTAGTAGGCAGAACACTGAAGCTTTCTTT.